These 26 T cell receptor beta chains were sequenced from one sample in a study of shared clonotypes between healthy human individuals. TCRdb's copy holds only in-frame clones and misses some; the assay was immunoSEQ multiplex PCR. Of roughly 2,500,000 clones in the sample, 93% were seen once. The material sequenced was naive CD4+ T cells from PBMCs. Stated subset: CD45RA+ positively selected. Receptors originate from a man between 18 and 29 years old in good health. Some clones in this sample may be carry-over from other donors' samples.

This clone showed up just once. Additional DNA sequences in this sample encode the identical CDR3. The CDR3 DNA follows: TGTGCCATCAGTGAGCTGACAGATACGCAGTATTTT. Translated: CAISELTDTQYF. The chain has TRBV10-3 and TRBJ2-3, with D hard to call. V gave up 2 bases and J gave up 3 bases, with 3 bases separating them. Germline V CDR1 and CDR2: ENHRY, SYGVKD. The CDR3 extends over 12 amino acids.

This clone was counted once. The same CDR3 also results from other DNA sequences found in this sample. The V call is TRBV7-2, the J call TRBJ1-2; 8 nucleotides agree with TRBD1. CDR1 and CDR2 from the germline V gene are SGHTA and FQGNSA. V gave up 3 bases and J gave up 1 base; unmatched junction bases: 1. CDR3 length: 14 amino acids. The CDR3 coding sequence is TGTGCCAGCAGCTTTGACAGGGGTAACTATGGCTACACCTTC. Translating it yields CASSFDRGNYGYTF.

The V gene is TRBV27, the J gene TRBJ2-3; 10 nucleotides agree with TRBD2. Germline V lookup: CDR1 MNHEY, CDR2 SMNVEV (reference sequence). This CDR3 is 15 amino acids long. The V and J ends lost 3 bases and 8 bases, in that order; junction bases with no gene match: 8. CDR3 region: CASSFGTSVRATQYF. The DNA for the CDR3 is TGTGCCAGCAGTTTCGGGACTAGCGTCCGGGCTACGCAGTATTTT.

The V and J genes are TRBV6-1 and TRBJ2-4, with D possibly being TRBD2 (6 bases). Germline V CDR1 and CDR2: MNHNS, SASEGT. The V end was cut by 2 bases, the J end by 9 bases, with 17 bases between. The CDR3 sequence is 15 residues long. The CDR3 is CASSESLALQAIQYF. CDR3 nucleotide sequence: TGTGCCAGCAGTGAAAGCCTAGCGCTCCAAGCCATTCAGTACTTC.

This clone was seen a single time. V gene TRBV5-1 combines with J gene TRBJ1-1; TRBD1 is a possible D gene (6 bases). The germline V gene encodes CDR1 SGHRS and CDR2 YFSETQ. Trimming shortened V by 4 bases and J by 12 bases, and 25 bases separated the two germline ends. The CDR3 consists of 15 residues. CDR3 region: CASSVSGTIGVRTFF. As DNA, the CDR3 is TGCGCCAGCAGCGTATCCGGGACAATTGGGGTCAGGACTTTCTTT.

In the case of this clone: This specimen includes other DNA sequences encoding the same CDR3. The chain uses TRBV14 and TRBJ1-3; no firm D call. Trimming stripped 4 bases from V and 8 bases from J, with 6 bases between. Germline V gene sequence: CDR1 SGHDN, CDR2 FVKESK. The CDR3 loop spans 11 amino acids. The CDR3 nucleotides read TGTGCCAGCAGCCTCGGAGACACCATATATTTT. It yields the protein CASSLGDTIYF.

The J gene is TRBJ2-7, the V gene TRBV30, with 16 nucleotides matching TRBD2. CDR1 GTSNPN and CDR2 SVGIG come from the germline V gene (reference sequence). The junction had 21 bases not matched to a gene; V was cut back by 1 base and J by 3 bases. The CDR3 spans 22 residues. CDR3 nucleotides: TGTGCCTGGAGTGCCCCGTTTAGCCCCGGGACTAGCGGGAGGGCCCCTGACTACGAGCAGTACTTC. It encodes CAWSAPFSPGTSGRAPDYEQYF.

The V call is TRBV5-5, the J call TRBJ2-1, with 8 bases fitting TRBD1. Germline assignment: CDR1 SGHKS and CDR2 YYEKEE (reference sequence). The V and J ends lost 7 bases and 8 bases, in that order; junction bases with no gene match: 11. This CDR3 has 14 residues. The CDR3 reads CASWDRRFGYEQFF. CDR3 bases: TGTGCCAGCTGGGACAGGCGCTTCGGATATGAGCAGTTCTTC.

The chain employs TRBV9 and TRBJ2-1; D might be TRBD1 (5 bases). Between the trimmed V and J ends, which lost 4 bases and 8 bases, there was a span of 16 bases. Germline lookup yields CDR1 SGDLS and CDR2 YYNGEE. The CDR3 is 14 amino acids. The CDR3 loop is CASSNPTARDEQFF. In nucleotides, the CDR3 is TGTGCCAGCAGCAATCCGACAGCTAGGGATGAGCAGTTCTTC.

The genes are TRBV5-1 and TRBJ1-5, with a weak D call TRBD1 (5 bases). The CDR3 contains 15 residues. Germline-derived CDR1 and CDR2 are SGHRS and YFSETQ. V dropped 0 bases and J dropped 5 bases, with 12 bases sitting between them. CDR3 residues: CASSLGDSPHQPQHF. CDR3 bases: TGCGCCAGCAGCTTGGGTGACAGCCCCCATCAGCCCCAGCATTTT.

CDR3 residues: CASSFRTGLSGANVLTF. The CDR3 nucleotides are TGTGCCAGCAGCTTCCGGACAGGCCTAAGCGGGGCCAACGTCCTGACTTTC. The J gene is TRBJ2-6, the V gene TRBV11-1; 7 bases fit TRBD1. This CDR3 is built from 17 residues. Unmatched junction bases numbered 9, after V lost 3 bases and J lost 4 bases. Germline V gene sequence: CDR1 SGHAT, CDR2 FQDESV (reference sequence).

The CDR3 DNA is TGTGCCAGTAGTAGGTCAGTCCTAAGCAATCAGCCCCAGCATTTT. Its protein is CASSRSVLSNQPQHF. The gene calls are TRBV19 and TRBJ1-5; D gene ambiguous. CDR1 and CDR2 (germline): LNHDA, SQIVND (reference sequence). V was cut by 4 bases and J by 1 base, with 11 bases left in between. CDR3 size: 15 residues.

Worth noting for this clone: This sample also contains other DNA sequences that code for the same CDR3. The chain has TRBV5-1 and TRBJ2-5; 12 bases are shared with TRBD2. Trimming at V came to 1 base and at J to 4 bases, leaving 5 bases not matched to a gene. In germline, CDR1 is SGHRS, CDR2 YFSETQ. This CDR3 spans 16 amino acids. CDR3 nucleotides: TGCGCCAGCAGCTTGCCACTAGCGGGAGGCGGAGAGACCCAGTACTTC. The encoded protein is CASSLPLAGGGETQYF.

The chain employs TRBV7-8 and TRBJ2-3; 9 nucleotides agree with TRBD2. Germline V gene data show CDR1 as SGHVS and CDR2 as FQNEAQ. CDR3 length equals 17 residues. The ends lost 7 bases at V and 4 bases at J; junction bases unmatched: 15. The DNA of the CDR3 is TGTGCCAGCACCCCGTGGAAGGGTAGCGGGAGTGCAGATACGCAGTATTTT. As protein: CASTPWKGSGSADTQYF.

The genes are TRBV5-1 and TRBJ2-5; 8 nucleotides align to TRBD1. The CDR3 spans 15 residues. In germline, CDR1 is SGHRS, CDR2 YFSETQ. With V trimmed by 4 bases and J by 1 base, 6 bases remained unmatched. Here the CDR3 reads CASSRGQGPQETQYF. The CDR3, as DNA: TGCGCCAGCAGCCGCGGACAGGGCCCCCAAGAGACCCAGTACTTC.

The chain recombines TRBV6-1 with TRBJ1-5; D remains unclear. V was pared by 6 bases and J by 7 bases, with 16 bases between. CDR3 length equals 14 residues. CDR1 and CDR2 from the germline V gene are MNHNS and SASEGT. CDR3 bases: TGTGCCAGCAGCCCAATTCCAGGCGAACAGCCCCAGCATTTT. This translates into CASSPIPGEQPQHF.

The CDR3 spells CASSNGRYSTDTQYF. As DNA, the CDR3 is TGTGCCAGCAGCAACGGACGGTATAGCACAGATACGCAGTATTTT. The chain couples TRBV5-8 to TRBJ2-3; D not certain. V dropped 4 bases and J dropped 0 bases, with 12 bases sitting between them. The CDR3 has 15 amino acids. Germline V CDR1 and CDR2: SGHTS, YDEGEE.

The chain is built from TRBV10-1 and TRBJ2-2; TRBD2 might be the D (5 bases). Germline V gene lookup returns CDR1 WNHNN and CDR2 SYGVQD (reference sequence). The CDR3 totals 13 residues. Trimming stripped 9 bases from V and 5 bases from J, with 13 bases between. The CDR3, as DNA: TGCGCCAGGCCGCCCGGGGAAACCGGGGAGCTGTTTTTT. It encodes CARPPGETGELFF.

This clone appeared a single time. Other DNA variants within this sample encode the same CDR3. V is TRBV5-1 and J is TRBJ2-3; D gene ambiguous. Germline V gene sequence: CDR1 SGHRS, CDR2 YFSETQ. V lost 1 base, J lost 0 bases, and 9 bases lay in between. This CDR3 region has 15 residues. CDR3 sequence reads: CASSLLAVSTDTQYF. The CDR3 DNA reads TGCGCCAGCAGCTTGCTGGCGGTTAGCACAGATACGCAGTATTTT.

The chain combines TRBV27 with TRBJ1-5, with D tentatively TRBD1 (5 bases). The V and J ends lost 5 bases and 0 bases respectively, with 23 bases between them. The CDR3 has 19 residues. Germline V gene data show CDR1 as MNHEY and CDR2 as SMNVEV (reference sequence). CDR3 coding DNA: TGTGCCAGCAGTCCCCGCATCCGTCTCGGGGCCGATAGCAATCAGCCCCAGCATTTT. This sequence encodes CASSPRIRLGADSNQPQHF.

This clone was recorded a few times. A read error may produce the germline difference seen at one junction end. The V gene is TRBV2, the J gene TRBJ1-4; 9 nucleotides agree with TRBD1. CDR1 is SNHLY, CDR2 FYNNEI, per germline. The CDR3 is 11 amino acids. CDR3 nucleotides: TGTGCCAGCAGTGGACTAGACAGGGGGGAATTT. This translates into CASSGLDRGEF.

J is TRBJ2-5 and V is TRBV7-2, with D perhaps matching TRBD2 (6 bases). V shed 5 bases and J shed 5 bases, with 18 bases lying between them. CDR1 and CDR2 (germline): SGHTA, FQGNSA. This CDR3 comprises 15 residues. The CDR3 sequence: CASSPGTYPQETQYF. The CDR3, as DNA: TGTGCCAGCAGCCCGGGGACTTACCCCCAGGAGACCCAGTACTTC.

A note on this clone: Other DNA sequences of this sample code for an identical CDR3. The V gene is TRBV5-1, the J gene TRBJ1-4; 8 bases align to TRBD1. This CDR3 comprises 15 residues. Losses at the gene ends were 4 bases for V and 3 bases for J; bases not matched to a gene: 5. In germline, CDR1 is SGHRS, CDR2 YFSETQ. This CDR3 reads CASSPQGAANEKLFF. In nucleotides, the CDR3 is TGCGCCAGCAGCCCTCAGGGGGCTGCTAATGAAAAACTGTTTTTT.

The rearrangement links TRBV28 to TRBJ2-1, with TRBD1 as a possible D gene (6 bases). Trimming removed 8 bases at V and 0 bases at J, with 14 bases between. In germline, CDR1 is MDHEN, CDR2 SYDVKM. CDR3 length: 15 residues. CDR3 DNA sequence: TGTGCCAGCTCCCCGGACAGCAACTCCTACAATGAGCAGTTCTTC. This gives the protein CASSPDSNSYNEQFF.

About this clone: The sample has other DNA sequences that encode this CDR3 too. This chain joins TRBV28 and TRBJ1-5; D gene unclear. CDR1 and CDR2 (germline): MDHEN, SYDVKM. The length of the CDR3 is 12 residues. Trimming cost V 3 bases and J 5 bases, with 5 bases left between them. The DNA for the CDR3 is TGTGCCAGCAGTTTTTCCGATCAGCCCCAGCATTTT. It is translated as CASSFSDQPQHF.

The chain is built from TRBV20-1 and TRBJ2-5; D gene unclear. The J call may be incorrect, as the DNA end agrees better with TRBJ2-7. Germline CDR1 DFQATT, CDR2 SNEGSKA (reference sequence). The CDR3 consists of 11 residues. CDR3 region: CSAYKTYEQYF. DNA of the CDR3: TGCAGTGCTTATAAGACCTACGAGCAGTACTTC.